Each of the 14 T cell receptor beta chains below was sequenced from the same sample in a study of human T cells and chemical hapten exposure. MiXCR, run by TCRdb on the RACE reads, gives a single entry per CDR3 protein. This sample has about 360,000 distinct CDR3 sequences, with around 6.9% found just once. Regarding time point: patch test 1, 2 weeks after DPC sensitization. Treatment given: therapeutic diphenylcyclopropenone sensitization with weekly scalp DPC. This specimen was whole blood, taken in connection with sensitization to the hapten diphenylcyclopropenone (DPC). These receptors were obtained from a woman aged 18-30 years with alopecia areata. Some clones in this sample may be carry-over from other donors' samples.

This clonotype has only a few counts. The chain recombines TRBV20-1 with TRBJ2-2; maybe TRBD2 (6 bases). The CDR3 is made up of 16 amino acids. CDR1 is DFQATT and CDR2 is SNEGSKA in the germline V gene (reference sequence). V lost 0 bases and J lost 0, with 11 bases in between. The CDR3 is CSARDNGGANTGELFF. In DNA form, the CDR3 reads TGCAGTGCTAGAGATAACGGGGGAGCGAACACCGGGGAGCTGTTTTTT.

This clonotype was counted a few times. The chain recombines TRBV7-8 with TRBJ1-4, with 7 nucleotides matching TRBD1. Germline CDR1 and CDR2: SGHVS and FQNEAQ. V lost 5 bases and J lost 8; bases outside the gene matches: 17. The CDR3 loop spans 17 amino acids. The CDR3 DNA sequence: TGTGCCAGCAGCCCAAGCAGGGGGGGCGAGGGCAACGAAAAACTGTTTTTT. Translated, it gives CASSPSRGGEGNEKLFF.

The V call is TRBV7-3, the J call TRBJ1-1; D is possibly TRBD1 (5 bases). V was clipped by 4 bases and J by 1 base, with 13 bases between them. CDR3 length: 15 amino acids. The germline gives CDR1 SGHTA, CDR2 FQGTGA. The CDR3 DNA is TGTGCCAGCAGCTCGGCCGGGGCGGGGAACACTGAAGCTTTCTTT. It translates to CASSSAGAGNTEAFF. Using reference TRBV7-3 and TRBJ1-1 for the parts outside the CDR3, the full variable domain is GAGVSQTPSNKVTEKGKYVELRCDPISGHTALYWYRQSLGQGPEFLIYFQGTGAADDSGLPNDRFFAVRPEGSVSTLKIQRTERGDSAVYLCASSSAGAGNTEAFFGQGTRLTVV.

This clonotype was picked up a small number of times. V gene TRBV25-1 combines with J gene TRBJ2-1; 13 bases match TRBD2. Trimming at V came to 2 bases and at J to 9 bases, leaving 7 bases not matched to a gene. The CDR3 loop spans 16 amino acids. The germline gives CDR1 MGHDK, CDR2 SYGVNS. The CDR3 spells CASSELLAGGLGEQFF. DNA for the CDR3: TGTGCCAGCAGTGAACTACTAGCGGGGGGGCTAGGTGAGCAGTTCTTC.

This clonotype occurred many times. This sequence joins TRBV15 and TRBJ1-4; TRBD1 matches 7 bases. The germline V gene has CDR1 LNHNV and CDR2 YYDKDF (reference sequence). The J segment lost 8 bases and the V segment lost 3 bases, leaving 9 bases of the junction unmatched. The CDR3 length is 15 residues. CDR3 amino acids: CATSRRQGGKEKLFF. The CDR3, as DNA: TGTGCCACCAGCAGGCGTCAAGGGGGCAAGGAAAAACTGTTTTTT.

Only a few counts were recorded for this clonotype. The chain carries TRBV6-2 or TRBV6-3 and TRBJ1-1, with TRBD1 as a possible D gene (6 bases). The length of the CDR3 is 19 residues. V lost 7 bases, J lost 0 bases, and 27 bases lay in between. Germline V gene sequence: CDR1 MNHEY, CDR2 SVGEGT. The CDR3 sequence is CASTKGDLYGTTMNTEAFF. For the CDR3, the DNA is TGTGCCAGCACCAAAGGGGATTTGTATGGGACAACCATGAACACTGAAGCTTTCTTT.

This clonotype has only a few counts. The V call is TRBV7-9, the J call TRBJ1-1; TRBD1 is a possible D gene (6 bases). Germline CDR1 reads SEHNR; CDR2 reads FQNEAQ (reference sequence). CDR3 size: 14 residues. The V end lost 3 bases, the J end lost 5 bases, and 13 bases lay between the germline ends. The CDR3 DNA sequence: TGTGCCAGCAGCTTGGGGGCCGAAGAGACTGAAGCTTTCTTT. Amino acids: CASSLGAEETEAFF.

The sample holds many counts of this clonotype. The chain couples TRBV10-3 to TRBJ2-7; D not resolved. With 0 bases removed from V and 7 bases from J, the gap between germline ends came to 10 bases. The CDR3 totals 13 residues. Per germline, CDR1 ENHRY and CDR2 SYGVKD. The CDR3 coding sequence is TGTGCCATCAGTGAGTCAGGGTCTCGGGAGCAGTACTTC. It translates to CAISESGSREQYF.

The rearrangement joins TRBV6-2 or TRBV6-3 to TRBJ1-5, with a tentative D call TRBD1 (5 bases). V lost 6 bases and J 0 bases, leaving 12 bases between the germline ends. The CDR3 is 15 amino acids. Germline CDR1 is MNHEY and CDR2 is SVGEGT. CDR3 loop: CASRMGRYSNQPQHF. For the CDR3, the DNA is TGTGCCAGCAGGATGGGACGGTATAGCAATCAGCCCCAGCATTTT.

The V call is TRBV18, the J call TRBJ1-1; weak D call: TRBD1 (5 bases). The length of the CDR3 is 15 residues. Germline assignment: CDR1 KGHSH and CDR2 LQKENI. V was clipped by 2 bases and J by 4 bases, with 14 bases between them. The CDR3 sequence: CASSPNGGEGTEAFF. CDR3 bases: TGTGCCAGCTCACCAAACGGGGGAGAAGGCACTGAAGCTTTCTTT.

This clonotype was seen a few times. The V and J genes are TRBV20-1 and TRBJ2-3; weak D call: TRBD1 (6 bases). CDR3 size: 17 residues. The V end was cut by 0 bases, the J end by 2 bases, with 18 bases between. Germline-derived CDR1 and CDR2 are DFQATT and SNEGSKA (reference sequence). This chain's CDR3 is CSARDLQGNSHTDTQYF. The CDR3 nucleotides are TGCAGTGCTAGAGACCTACAGGGTAACAGTCACACAGATACGCAGTATTTT.

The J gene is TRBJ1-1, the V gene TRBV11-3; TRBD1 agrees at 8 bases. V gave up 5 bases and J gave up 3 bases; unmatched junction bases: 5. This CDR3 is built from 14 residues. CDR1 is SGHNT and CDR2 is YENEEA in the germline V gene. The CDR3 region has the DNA TGTGCCAGCAGCCCAGGGGGCTCGTACACTGAAGCTTTCTTT. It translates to CASSPGGSYTEAFF.

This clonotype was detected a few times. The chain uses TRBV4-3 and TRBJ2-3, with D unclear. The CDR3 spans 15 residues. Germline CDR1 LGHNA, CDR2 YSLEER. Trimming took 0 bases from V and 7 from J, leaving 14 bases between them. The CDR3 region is CASSQDSLTAYTQYF. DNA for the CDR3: TGCGCCAGCAGCCAAGATTCCCTAACAGCCTATACGCAGTATTTT.

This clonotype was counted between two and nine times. CDR3 DNA: TGTGCCAGCTCACCCCAGGAAGCTAACTATGGCTACACCTTC. Encoded protein: CASSPQEANYGYTF. The chain carries TRBV18 and TRBJ1-2; D remains unclear. Trimming removed 3 bases from V and 0 bases from J, with 8 bases in between. The CDR3 has 14 residues. CDR1 is KGHSH and CDR2 is LQKENI in the germline V gene.